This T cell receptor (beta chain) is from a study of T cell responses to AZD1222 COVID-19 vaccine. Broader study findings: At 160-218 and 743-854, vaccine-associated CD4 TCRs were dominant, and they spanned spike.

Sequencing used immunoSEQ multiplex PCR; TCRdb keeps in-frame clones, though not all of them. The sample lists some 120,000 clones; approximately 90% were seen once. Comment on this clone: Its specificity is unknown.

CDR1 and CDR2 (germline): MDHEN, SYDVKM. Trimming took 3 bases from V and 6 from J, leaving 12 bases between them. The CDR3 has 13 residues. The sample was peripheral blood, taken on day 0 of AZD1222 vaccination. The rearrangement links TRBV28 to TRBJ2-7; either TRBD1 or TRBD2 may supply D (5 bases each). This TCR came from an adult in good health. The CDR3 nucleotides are TGTGCCAGCAGTTTGGGGGACCGGCGCGAGCAGTACTTC. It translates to CASSLGDRREQYF.